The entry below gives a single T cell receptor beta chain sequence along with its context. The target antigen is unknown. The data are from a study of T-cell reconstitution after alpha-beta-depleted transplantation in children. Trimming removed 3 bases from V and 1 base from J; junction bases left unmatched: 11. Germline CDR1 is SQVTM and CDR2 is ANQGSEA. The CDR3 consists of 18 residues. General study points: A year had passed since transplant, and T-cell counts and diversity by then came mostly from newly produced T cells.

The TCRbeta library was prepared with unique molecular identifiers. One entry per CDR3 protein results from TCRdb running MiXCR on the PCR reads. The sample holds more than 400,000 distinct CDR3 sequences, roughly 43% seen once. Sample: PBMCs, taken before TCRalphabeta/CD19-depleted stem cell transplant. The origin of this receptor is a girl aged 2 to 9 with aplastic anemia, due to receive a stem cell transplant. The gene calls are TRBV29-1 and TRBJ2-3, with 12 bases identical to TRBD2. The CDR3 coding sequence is TGCAGCGTTGATGAGGTGACTAGCGGGAGTCAGGGCACAGATACGCAGTATTTT. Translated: CSVDEVTSGSQGTDTQYF.